The TCR beta chain described here comes from a study of blood T cell repertoires in COVID-19 (dated by TCRdb to 2019 to 2021). Study-wide context: Collaborator samples came from the United States, Italy and Spain and covered acute and convalescent phases of COVID-19. The material from the prospective study consisted of cDNA or gDNA derived from T cells, B-cell-depleted T cells, or PBMCs. Subjects who had been exposed to COVID-19, were actively infected with it, or had recovered from it provided the deeply sampled blood TCRbeta repertoires that made up the dataset. A freely available public database, intended as a resource for researchers studying the immune response to SARS-CoV-2, is where the repertoires were released. Samples were obtained from the ongoing ImmuneRACE study (first 160 participants) and from over 1,000 subjects provided by 6 global collaborators. A de-identified subject ID, COVID-19 status, age in years and sex were almost always included in the sample metadata. Where available, HLA class I and class II types were obtained from metadata supplied by the sample provider rather than from assay-based typing. Paper-wide results and their limitations: How much clinical and demographic metadata was included differed by source and by participant, and the metadata was provided uncurated.

Measured from the cysteine to the phenylalanine, the CDR3 is 16 residues long. The retained sequence is limited to the CDR3, 48 bases, with the frame set at the first base. For CDR1 and CDR2, the germline V gene lists MDHEN and SYDVKM. Trimming removed 4 bases from V and 5 bases from J; the gene matches leave 6 bases unexplained. In the prospective study, participants were about 18 to 95 years old, resided in 24 geographic areas of the United States, and were enrolled through a virtual design. In the prospective study, cohorts were assigned on the basis of participant-reported clinical history obtained from a screening survey and a study questionnaire. Each participant in the prospective study had whole blood, serum and a nasopharyngeal or oropharyngeal swab collected by mobile phlebotomists. Additional blood draws and questionnaires over an approximately 2-month period could optionally be provided by prospective study participants. Before DNA extraction, prospective study blood samples were shipped either frozen or at room temperature.

TCRbeta CDR3 regions were amplified from genomic DNA by means of the immunoSEQ Assay, a bias-controlled multiplex PCR. The published analysis was carried out like this. Nucleated cell counts per sample were estimated from amplification of reference gene primers within the assay. Sequence reads were collapsed and filtered to measure the absolute abundance of every unique TCRbeta CDR3 rearrangement. For each sample, productive Simpson clonality was calculated by taking the square root of Simpson's diversity index across productive rearrangements. Not all clones reach the TCRdb copy of this immuneACCESS table, which keeps in-frame sequences only. Checked studies attribute under half of the gap to unresolved V genes and leave the rest unexplained. The DNA was the basis for D and trimming; V, J and clone size are from that table. Here the sample has approximately 140,000 clones; about 83% occur a single time. The biggest ten clones account for roughly 3.4% of the sample.

Comments on this clone: Its antigen is currently not known. No base quality information exists; no much larger clone differs at one position.

The sequenced sample was PBMCs or T cells enriched from blood (not recorded which). Recombination linked TRBV28 to TRBJ2-1; TRBD2 agrees with 12 junctional bases. This clonotype originated in a woman between 45 and 60 years old with acute COVID-19. The sequence in DNA is TGTGCCAGCAGTTCGGACCGACTAGCGGGAGACAATGAGCAGTTCTTC. Translated, this gives CASSSDRLAGDNEQFF. The CDR3 plus the reference TRBV28 and TRBJ2-1 genes for the other parts give the full variable domain: DVKVTQSSRYLVKRTGEKVFLECVQDMDHENMFWYRQDPGLGLRLIYFSYDVKMKEKGDIPEGYSVSREKKERFSLILESASTNQTSMYLCASSSDRLAGDNEQFFGPGTRLTVL.